These 22 T cell receptor beta chains originate from one sample sequenced in a study of T cells after somatic rescue of genetic block. Method: immunoSEQ multiplex PCR; TCRdb's copy keeps in-frame clones and lacks some. The profile shows about 12,000 clones, around 70% of them singletons. Sequences were obtained from peripheral blood mononuclear cells (PBMCs). All receptors derive from a boy between 10 and 17 years old.

This clone was picked up a small number of times. This chain links TRBV6-1 with TRBJ1-3; the D is unclear. V lost 6 bases and J 2 bases, leaving 14 bases between the germline ends. The CDR3 sequence is 15 residues long. CDR1 and CDR2 (germline): MNHNS, SASEGT. DNA for the CDR3: TGTGCCAGCAGCCTTACCGTTGGTGCTGGAAACACCATATATTTT. It codes for CASSLTVGAGNTIYF.

J is TRBJ2-5 and V is TRBV15; TRBD1 matches 9 bases. Looked up from germline, CDR1 is LNHNV and CDR2 is YYDKDF (reference sequence). The CDR3 loop spans 16 amino acids. The junction had 10 bases not matched to a gene; V was cut back by 3 bases and J by 5 bases. The DNA of the CDR3 is TGTGCCACCAGCAGGAGCTGGGGACAGGGTGGCGAGACCCAGTACTTC. Translation: CATSRSWGQGGETQYF.

The genes are TRBV30 and TRBJ1-4, with D perhaps matching TRBD1 (5 bases). CDR3 length: 15 residues. Germline V lookup: CDR1 GTSNPN, CDR2 SVGIG (reference sequence). Deletions cut 2 bases from V and 4 bases from J, with 14 bases between. This CDR3 is CAWSIYGAFNEKLFF. In nucleotides, the CDR3 is TGTGCCTGGAGTATATACGGGGCCTTTAATGAAAAACTGTTTTTT. Drawing the rest from reference TRBV30 and TRBJ1-4, the complete variable domain is SQTIHQWPATLVQPVGSPLSLECTVEGTSNPNLYWYRQAAGRGLQLLFYSVGIGQISSEVPQNLSASRPQDRQFILSSKKLLLSDSGFYLCAWSIYGAFNEKLFFGSGTQLSVL.

The chain combines TRBV2 with TRBJ2-1; 12 nucleotides line up with TRBD2. From germline, CDR1 is SNHLY and CDR2 FYNNEI. With V trimmed by 1 base and J by 10 bases, 5 bases remained unmatched. This CDR3 spans 15 amino acids. The CDR3 region is CASSEVLAGGVEQFF. The CDR3 coding sequence is TGTGCCAGCAGTGAAGTACTAGCGGGGGGTGTGGAGCAGTTCTTC.

The V and J genes are TRBV6-5 and TRBJ2-2, with TRBD2 matching over 8 bases. The V gene's germline CDR1 is MNHEY and CDR2 SVGAGI. The V gene end was trimmed by 2 bases and the J gene end by 7 bases; junction bases not matched to a gene: 9. The CDR3 loop spans 16 amino acids. The CDR3: CASSYPREGRGGELFF. The CDR3 coding sequence is TGTGCCAGCAGTTACCCCCGGGAGGGCCGGGGCGGGGAGCTGTTTTTT.

The chain links TRBV28 to TRBJ1-5, with 9 positions matching TRBD1. The CDR3 covers 16 residues. Germline values: CDR1 MDHEN, CDR2 SYDVKM. Germline trimming cut 3 bases from V and 7 bases from J; bases unmatched to any gene: 10. CDR3 residues: CASSLGQGPSGQPQHF. DNA for the CDR3: TGTGCCAGCAGTTTGGGACAGGGCCCCTCGGGACAGCCCCAGCATTTT.

The chain's CDR3 is CASSFSGQLYEQYF. The CDR3 DNA reads TGTGCCAGCAGTTTTTCGGGACAACTCTACGAGCAGTACTTC. The chain uses TRBV27 and TRBJ2-7; D may be TRBD1 (6 bases). Trimming removed 3 bases from V and 3 bases from J, with 12 bases in between. Per germline, CDR1 MNHEY and CDR2 SMNVEV (reference sequence). The length of the CDR3 is 14 residues.

V usage is TRBV9 and J usage is TRBJ1-1; D call uncertain. The germline V gene has CDR1 SGDLS and CDR2 YYNGEE. The CDR3 sequence is 12 residues long. V lost 3 bases, J lost 5 bases, and 8 bases lay in between. The CDR3 is CASSGGGTEAFF. CDR3 sequence (DNA): TGTGCCAGCAGCGGGGGAGGGACTGAAGCTTTCTTT.

The chain carries TRBV5-5 and TRBJ2-7; D may be TRBD2 (5 bases). V was clipped by 4 bases and J by 3 bases, with 17 bases between them. Germline V CDR1 and CDR2: SGHKS, YYEKEE (reference sequence). This CDR3 is built from 15 residues. The CDR3 DNA reads as TGTGCCAGCAGCCCCAGCGGTACTATCCGCTACGAGCAGTACTTC. It specifies CASSPSGTIRYEQYF.

Written as DNA, the CDR3 is TGTGCCAGCAGCCTCGGGACAACGAAGATGGGGCAGTACTTC. It translates to CASSLGTTKMGQYF. The genes are TRBV11-1 and TRBJ2-7, with D perhaps TRBD1 (6 bases). V lost 5 bases and J lost 9, with 20 bases in between. This CDR3 has 14 residues. Looked up from germline, CDR1 is SGHAT and CDR2 is FQDESV (reference sequence).

V usage is TRBV27 and J usage is TRBJ2-1, with D possibly called TRBD1 or TRBD2 (5 bases each). CDR1 is MNHEY, CDR2 SMNVEV, per germline (reference sequence). This CDR3 region has 16 residues. The V end was cut by 2 bases, the J end by 7 bases, with 18 bases between. CDR3 sequence: CASSLGHPEWGNEQFF. CDR3 DNA sequence: TGTGCCAGCAGTTTAGGCCACCCGGAGTGGGGGAATGAGCAGTTCTTC.

This rearrangement joins TRBV18 to TRBJ1-4, with 8 nucleotides matching TRBD1. Germline assignment: CDR1 KGHSH and CDR2 LQKENI. The V and J ends lost 1 base and 7 bases, in that order; junction bases with no gene match: 11. The length of the CDR3 is 17 residues. CDR3 sequence reads: CASSPRQGRNLVEKLFF. As DNA, the CDR3 is TGTGCCAGCTCACCACGACAGGGGAGGAATTTGGTTGAAAAACTGTTTTTT. Using reference TRBV18 and TRBJ1-4 for the parts outside the CDR3, the full variable domain is NAGVMQNPRHLVRRRGQEARLRCSPMKGHSHVYWYRQLPEEGLKFMVYLQKENIIDESGMPKERFSAEFPKEGPSILRIQQVVRGDSAAYFCASSPRQGRNLVEKLFFGSGTQLSVL.

The sample holds a few counts of this clone. The chain links TRBV5-6 to TRBJ2-1; a weak D match, TRBD2 (5 bases). CDR1 is SGHDT, CDR2 YYEEEE, per germline. Trimming stripped 0 bases from V and 4 bases from J, with 11 bases between. CDR3 size: 15 residues. DNA of the CDR3: TGTGCCAGCAGCTTGGTGGTTGGGGAGTACAATGAGCAGTTCTTC. Protein sequence: CASSLVVGEYNEQFF.

This clone was counted between two and nine times. This chain joins TRBV5-1 and TRBJ2-3; 13 bases match TRBD2. The germline gives CDR1 SGHRS, CDR2 YFSETQ. The J segment lost 2 bases and the V segment lost 0 bases, leaving 12 bases of the junction unmatched. This CDR3 is 20 amino acids long. CDR3 amino acids: CASSLGLRPGLAGTTDTQYF. The DNA for the CDR3 is TGCGCCAGCAGCTTGGGATTGAGACCGGGACTAGCGGGGACCACAGATACGCAGTATTTT.

J is TRBJ1-5 and V is TRBV28; D is unresolved. The CDR3 contains 13 residues. Trimming stripped 9 bases from V and 0 bases from J, with 9 bases between. Germline V CDR1 and CDR2: MDHEN, SYDVKM. The CDR3 region has the DNA TGTGCCAGTCGTTCTTATAGCAATCAGCCCCAGCATTTT. Translation: CASRSYSNQPQHF.

This chain joins TRBV18 and TRBJ2-5, with D unresolved. Trimming removed 6 bases from V and 3 bases from J, with 8 bases in between. Germline V lookup: CDR1 KGHSH, CDR2 LQKENI. This CDR3 contains 12 residues. This CDR3 is CASSPNEETQYF. Here the CDR3 DNA reads TGTGCCAGCTCCCCCAACGAAGAGACCCAGTACTTC.

Relative to its sample, this clone is medium-sized. This sequence joins TRBV5-4 and TRBJ2-3, with 7 nucleotides matching TRBD2. Germline V gives CDR1 SGHNT, CDR2 YYREEE (reference sequence). CDR3 size: 16 residues. V was pared by 4 bases and J by 6 bases, with 14 bases of the junction left unmatched. In DNA, the CDR3 is TGTGCCAGCAGCCTCGGGGGGAGGGCCCCATCGGATACGCAGTATTTT. Amino acids: CASSLGGRAPSDTQYF. The whole variable domain, remainder taken from reference TRBV5-4 and TRBJ2-3, is ETGVTQSPTHLIKTRGQQVTLRCSSQSGHNTVSWYQQALGQGPQFIFQYYREEENGRGNFPPRFSGLQFPNYSSELNVNALELDDSALYLCASSLGGRAPSDTQYFGPGTRLTVL.

V gene TRBV18 combines with J gene TRBJ2-5; TRBD2 agrees at 14 bases. CDR1 is KGHSH and CDR2 is LQKENI in the germline V gene. The CDR3 length is 16 residues. J was trimmed by 10 bases and V by 3 bases; bases with no gene match: 10. CDR3 in DNA: TGTGCCAGCTCACCTGGACTAGCGGGGGGCTCGGAGGGCCAGTACTTC. Translation gives CASSPGLAGGSEGQYF.

This clone appeared a few times. V gene TRBV2 combines with J gene TRBJ2-7; 8 bases align to TRBD2. CDR1 and CDR2 (germline): SNHLY, FYNNEI. CDR3 length: 13 residues. The V gene end was trimmed by 7 bases and the J gene end by 2 bases; junction bases not matched to a gene: 4. The CDR3 loop is CASTTSGTYEQYF. In nucleotides, the CDR3 is TGTGCCAGCACTACTAGCGGTACCTACGAGCAGTACTTC.

The chain is built from TRBV5-1 and TRBJ1-1; D is uncertain. Germline V CDR1 and CDR2: SGHRS, YFSETQ. This CDR3 has 14 amino acids. V was trimmed by 2 bases and J by 0 bases, leaving 8 bases between them. The CDR3: CASSFGGVNTEAFF. In DNA, the CDR3 is TGCGCCAGCAGCTTTGGTGGGGTGAACACTGAAGCTTTCTTT.

The genes are TRBV29-1 and TRBJ2-3; D is ambiguous. There are 12 residues in the CDR3. CDR1 SQVTM and CDR2 ANQGSEA come from the germline V gene. Trimming took off 1 base at V and 2 bases at J, with 4 bases between the two ends. CDR3 nucleotides: TGCAGCGTTGAAGGGGTCACAGATACGCAGTATTTT. Translating gives CSVEGVTDTQYF.

The chain uses TRBV6-5 and TRBJ2-5; 7 bases line up with TRBD1. The CDR3 spans 15 residues. Trimming removed 1 base from V and 2 bases from J; junction bases left unmatched: 4. Germline assignment: CDR1 MNHEY and CDR2 SVGAGI. The CDR3 DNA reads TGTGCCAGCAGTTACTTGGGACAGCCTCAAGAGACCCAGTACTTC. Protein sequence: CASSYLGQPQETQYF.